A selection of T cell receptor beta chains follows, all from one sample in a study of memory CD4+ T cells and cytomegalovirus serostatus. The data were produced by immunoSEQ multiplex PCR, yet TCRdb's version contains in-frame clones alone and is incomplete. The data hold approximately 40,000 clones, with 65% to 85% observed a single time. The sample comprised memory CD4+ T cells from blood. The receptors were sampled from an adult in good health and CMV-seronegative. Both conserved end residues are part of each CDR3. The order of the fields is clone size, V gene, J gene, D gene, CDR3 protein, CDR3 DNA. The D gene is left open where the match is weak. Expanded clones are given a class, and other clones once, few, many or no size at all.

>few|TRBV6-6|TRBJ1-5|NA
CASSLDPNQPQHF
TGTGCCAGCAGCCTCGACCCAAATCAGCCCCAGCATTTT
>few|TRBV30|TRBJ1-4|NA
CAWSSQGNEKLFF
TGTGCCTGGAGTAGTCAGGGCAACGAAAAACTGTTTTTT
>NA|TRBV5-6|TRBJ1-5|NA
CASSITGGDDQPQHF
TGTGCCAGCAGCATCACCGGCGGCGACGATCAGCCCCAGCATTTT
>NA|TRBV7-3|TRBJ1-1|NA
CASSLAGQDTEAFF
TGTGCCAGCAGCTTAGCAGGGCAGGACACTGAAGCTTTCTTT
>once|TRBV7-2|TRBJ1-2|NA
CASSLDFGGNYGYTF
TGTGCCAGCAGCTTAGACTTCGGGGGGAACTATGGCTACACCTTC
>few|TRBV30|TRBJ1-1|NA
CSSGEGTEAFF
TGTTCGAGTGGGGAGGGGACTGAAGCTTTCTTT
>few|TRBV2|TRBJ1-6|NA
CASDHHQDSDNSPLHF
TGTGCCAGCGATCATCATCAGGATTCAGATAATTCACCCCTCCACTTT
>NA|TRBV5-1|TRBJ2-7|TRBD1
CASSLQGAEQYF
TGCGCCAGCAGCCTACAGGGGGCTGAGCAGTACTTC
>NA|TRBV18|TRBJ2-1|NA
CASSPPLVSYNEQFF
TGTGCCAGCTCACCACCGTTGGTCTCCTACAATGAGCAGTTCTTC
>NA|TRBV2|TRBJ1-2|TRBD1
CASTRDRGHDYGYTF
TGTGCCAGCACCCGGGACAGGGGGCATGACTATGGCTACACCTTC
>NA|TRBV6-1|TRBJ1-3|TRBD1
CASSVMGQYSGNTIYF
TGTGCCAGCAGTGTTATGGGACAGTACTCTGGAAACACCATATATTTT
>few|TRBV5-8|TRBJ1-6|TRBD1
CASSSGQGNSPLHF
TGTGCCAGCAGCTCCGGACAGGGTAATTCACCCCTCCACTTT
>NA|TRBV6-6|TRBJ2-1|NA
CASSYNSLEQFF
TGTGCCAGCAGTTACAATAGCCTCGAGCAGTTCTTC
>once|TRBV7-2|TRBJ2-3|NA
CASSFRGPTDTQYF
TGTGCCAGCAGCTTTCGGGGACCCACAGATACGCAGTATTTT
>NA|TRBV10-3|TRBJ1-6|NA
CAISEKQGNSPLHF
TGTGCCATCAGTGAGAAACAGGGTAATTCACCCCTCCACTTT
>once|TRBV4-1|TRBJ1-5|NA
CASSQMTENQPQHF
TGCGCCAGCAGCCAAATGACGGAGAATCAGCCCCAGCATTTT
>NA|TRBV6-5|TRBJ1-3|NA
CASSDYGGLGNTIYF
TGTGCCAGCAGCGACTACGGCGGGCTTGGAAACACCATATATTTT
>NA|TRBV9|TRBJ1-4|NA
CASSASDRQNEKLFF
TGTGCCAGCAGCGCCTCGGACAGACAGAATGAAAAACTGTTTTTT
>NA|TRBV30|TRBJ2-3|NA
CAWSPGGGTDTQYF
TGTGCCTGGAGTCCAGGCGGGGGCACAGATACGCAGTATTTT
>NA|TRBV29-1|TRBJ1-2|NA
CSVEVQGARGYTF
TGCAGCGTTGAAGTTCAAGGGGCCAGGGGCTACACCTTC
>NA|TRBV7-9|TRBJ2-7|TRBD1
CASSSTGSYEQYF
TGTGCCAGCAGCTCGACAGGGTCCTACGAGCAGTACTTC
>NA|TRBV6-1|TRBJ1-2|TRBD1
CASSTGGPYGYTF
TGTGCCAGCAGTACAGGGGGGCCTTATGGCTACACCTTC
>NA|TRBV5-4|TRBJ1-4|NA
CASTTGGEKLFF
TGTGCCAGCACCACAGGAGGTGAAAAACTGTTTTTT
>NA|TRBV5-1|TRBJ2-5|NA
CASSLEIASQETQYF
TGCGCCAGCAGCTTGGAAATAGCATCACAAGAGACCCAGTACTTC
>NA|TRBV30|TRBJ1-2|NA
CAWSAGSAYGYTF
TGTGCCTGGAGCGCAGGGTCTGCCTATGGCTACACCTTC
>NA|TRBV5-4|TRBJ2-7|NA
CASSLDSRYAEQYF
TGTGCCAGCAGCCTGGACAGTAGGTATGCCGAGCAGTACTTC
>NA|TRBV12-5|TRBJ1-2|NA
CASARDGRDGYTF
TGTGCTAGTGCCCGGGACGGTCGGGATGGCTACACCTTC
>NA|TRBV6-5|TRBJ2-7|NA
CASSVERGSSYEQYF
TGTGCCAGCAGTGTAGAGCGAGGTAGCTCCTACGAGCAGTACTTC
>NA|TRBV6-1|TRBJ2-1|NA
CASTRLNEQFF
TGTGCCAGCACGAGACTGAATGAGCAGTTCTTC
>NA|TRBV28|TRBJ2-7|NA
CASSPGTGRSSYEQYF
TGTGCCAGCAGTCCCGGGACTGGAAGGAGCTCCTACGAGCAGTACTTC
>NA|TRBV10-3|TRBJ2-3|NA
CAISGDTDTQYF
TGTGCCATCAGTGGAGATACAGATACGCAGTATTTT
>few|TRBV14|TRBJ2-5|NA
CASSQAIGGTQYF
TGTGCCAGCAGCCAAGCAATAGGGGGGACCCAGTACTTC
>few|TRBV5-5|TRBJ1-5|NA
CASSLVQGGSQPQHF
TGTGCCAGCAGCTTGGTGCAGGGCGGGTCTCAGCCCCAGCATTTT
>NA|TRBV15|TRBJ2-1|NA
CATSVYGNEQFF
TGTGCCACCAGCGTATACGGAAATGAGCAGTTCTTC
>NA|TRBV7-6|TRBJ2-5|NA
CASSLRGGEETQYF
TGTGCCAGCAGCTTACGGGGCGGAGAAGAGACCCAGTACTTC
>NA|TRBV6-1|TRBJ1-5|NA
CASSESGQIQPQHF
TGTGCCAGCAGTGAATCAGGGCAGATCCAGCCCCAGCATTTT
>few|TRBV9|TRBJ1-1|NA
CASSATVGTLKAFF
TGTGCCAGCAGCGCGACAGTGGGAACACTCAAAGCTTTCTTT
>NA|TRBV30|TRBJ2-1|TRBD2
CAWSAFPGLVVSYEQFF
TGTGCCTGGAGTGCTTTCCCGGGACTAGTCGTAAGTTATGAGCAGTTCTTC
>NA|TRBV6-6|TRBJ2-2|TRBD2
CASSPVAGPNTGELFF
TGTGCCAGCAGTCCGGTAGCGGGACCGAACACCGGGGAGCTGTTTTTT
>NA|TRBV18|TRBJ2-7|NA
CASSPFDGRVHEQYF
TGTGCCAGCTCACCTTTTGATGGTCGCGTCCACGAGCAGTACTTC
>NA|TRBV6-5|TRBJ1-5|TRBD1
CASSKDRAWPQHF
TGTGCCAGCAGTAAAGACAGGGCATGGCCCCAGCATTTT
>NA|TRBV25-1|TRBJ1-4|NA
CASSEYKGTTNEKLFF
TGTGCCAGCAGTGAATACAAGGGAACGACTAATGAAAAACTGTTTTTT
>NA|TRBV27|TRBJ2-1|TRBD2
CASSSRTSGGISALEQFF
TGTGCCAGCAGTTCCCGGACTAGCGGGGGGATTTCGGCCCTTGAGCAGTTCTTC
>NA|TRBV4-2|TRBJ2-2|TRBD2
CASSHAGGGANTGELFF
TGTGCCAGCAGCCATGCGGGCGGGGGTGCGAACACCGGGGAGCTGTTTTTT
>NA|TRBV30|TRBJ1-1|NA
CAWRPRERAFF
TGTGCCTGGAGGCCCAGGGAGCGGGCTTTCTTT
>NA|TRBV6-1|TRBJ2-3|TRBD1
CASRGQGITDTQYF
TGTGCCAGCAGGGGACAGGGAATCACAGATACGCAGTATTTT
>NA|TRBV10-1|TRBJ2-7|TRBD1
CASSHGQGYEQYF
TGCGCCAGCAGTCACGGACAGGGCTACGAGCAGTACTTC
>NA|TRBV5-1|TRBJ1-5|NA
CASSLVGGNQPQHF
TGCGCCAGCAGCTTGGTGGGGGGAAATCAGCCCCAGCATTTT
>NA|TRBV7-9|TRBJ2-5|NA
CASSWLSQETQYF
TGTGCCAGCAGCTGGTTGAGCCAAGAGACCCAGTACTTC
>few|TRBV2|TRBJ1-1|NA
CASLREGTEAFF
TGTGCCAGCCTCAGGGAAGGAACTGAAGCTTTCTTT
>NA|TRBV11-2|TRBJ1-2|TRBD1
CASRGGQGMDYGYTF
TGTGCCAGCAGGGGTGGACAGGGTATGGACTATGGCTACACCTTC